This TCR beta chain was documented in a study of cytomegalovirus exposure and HLA in healthy donors. 13 Jbeta primers and 60 Vbeta primers were used for the PCR. TCRdb's copy holds only in-frame clones and misses some; the assay was immunoSEQ multiplex PCR. The sample yields some 78,000 clones, around 70% seen once. In regard to this clone: As yet, its antigen is unknown.

Regarding the study as a whole: Reportedly, a later analysis found an Asian-associated ancestry cluster had fewer N-insertions than the roughly 700-donor mean.

The origin of this receptor is a woman in her 40s in good health and CMV-seropositive. The sample was PBMCs.

CDR3 protein: CASSEAPRGLLLDEQYF. In DNA form, the CDR3 reads TGTGCCAGCAGTGAAGCCCCCAGGGGGCTACTACTTGACGAGCAGTACTTC. This chain joins TRBV6-1 and TRBJ2-7; TRBD1 matches at 8 bases. V was clipped by 0 bases and J by 5 bases; unmatched bases: 12. Germline V gives CDR1 MNHNS, CDR2 SASEGT. This CDR3 is 17 amino acids long.